The table lists the clone carrying this TCR beta chain with a few counts. Its antigen is still unknown. These data belong to a study of CD8 T cells in ankylosing spondylitis. Scientists made TCR beta libraries using quantitative 5'-RACE with molecular barcodes. TCRdb used MiXCR to reprocess the 5' RACE reads, holding one entry per CDR3 protein. The data contain roughly 670,000 distinct CDR3 sequences, roughly 19% of them singletons. Germline CDR1 reads MNHEY; CDR2 reads SVGAGI. This CDR3 region has 14 residues. The V end was cut by 2 bases, the J end by 8 bases, with 14 bases between. General study points: Ankylosing spondylitis blood seemed to carry a telltale TCR beta motif made of roughly eight highly homologous variants.

Sequenced: blood, either unsorted or a sorted T cell fraction (not recorded which). V gene TRBV6-5 combines with J gene TRBJ2-3; D might be TRBD1 (5 bases). This sequence originates from a male donor with ankylosing spondylitis. CDR3 DNA: TGTGCCAGCAGTTACGTTCAGGGTTTGGGTACGCAGTATTTT. The encoded protein is CASSYVQGLGTQYF.